Shown below are 28 T cell receptor beta chains from a single sample sequenced in a study of beta chain features in type 1 diabetes. Every isolated RNA sample was fully reverse transcribed, so sequencing captured expressed TCRB transcripts. Generated by immunoSEQ multiplex PCR, the TCRdb table keeps only in-frame clones and is missing some. The sample includes some 150,000 clones, 9% to 10% seen only once; the top ten take nearly 0.65%. The sequencing sample was made of central memory CD4+ T cells from blood. These receptors were obtained from a woman aged 40 to 50 in good health.

The genes are TRBV5-1 and TRBJ2-2; 7 nucleotides align to TRBD1. This CDR3 has 15 amino acids. CDR1 is SGHRS and CDR2 is YFSETQ in the germline V gene. Losses at the gene ends were 5 bases for V and 3 bases for J; bases not matched to a gene: 7. The CDR3 sequence is CASRNDRADTGELFF. The CDR3 coding sequence is TGCGCCAGCAGAAACGACAGGGCGGACACCGGGGAGCTGTTTTTT.

This chain uses TRBV5-7 with TRBJ2-7, with TRBD2 identical over 8 bases. TRBV5-7 counts as an open reading frame of uncertain function. After removal of 0 bases from V and 3 bases from J, the junction contained 2 bases not matched to a gene. The CDR3 length is 14 residues. CDR3 coding DNA: TGTGCCAGCAGCTTGGCGGCGGGGGGCTACGAGCAGTACTTC. Translating it yields CASSLAAGGYEQYF.

V gene TRBV27 combines with J gene TRBJ2-5; the D gene is possibly TRBD2 (7 bases). V gave up 2 bases and J gave up 7 bases, with 14 bases separating them. The CDR3 has 14 residues. Germline CDR1 MNHEY, CDR2 SMNVEV (reference sequence). The CDR3: CASSLVGGLGTQYF. In nucleotides, the CDR3 is TGTGCCAGCAGTTTAGTCGGGGGGCTCGGGACCCAGTACTTC.

This chain connects TRBV14 to TRBJ2-3, with D possibly TRBD2 on 6 matching bases. With 0 bases removed from V and 9 bases from J, the gap between germline ends came to 19 bases. The CDR3 contains 16 residues. Germline V lookup: CDR1 SGHDN, CDR2 FVKESK. CDR3 bases: TGTGCCAGCAGCCAAGAAGTGGGTTTTGCGGGGTTGACGCAGTATTTT. Translating gives CASSQEVGFAGLTQYF.

This clone has a handful of counts. V and J are TRBV6-1 and TRBJ1-4, with D perhaps matching TRBD1 (5 bases). The germline V and J ends were trimmed by 2 bases and 3 bases, with 10 bases remaining between them. Germline CDR1 MNHNS, CDR2 SASEGT. The CDR3 runs 15 residues. Here the CDR3 DNA reads TGTGCCAGCAGTGAAAACCCGGGGGCTAATGAAAAACTGTTTTTT. Its protein is CASSENPGANEKLFF.

The rearrangement joins TRBV7-2 to TRBJ1-6; 7 bases match TRBD1. CDR3 length equals 17 residues. Trimming at V came to 5 bases and at J to 4 bases, leaving 11 bases not matched to a gene. Germline CDR1 is SGHTA and CDR2 is FQGNSA. The CDR3 reads CASSPGTVRGYNSPLHF. The CDR3 bases are TGTGCCAGCAGCCCCGGGACAGTCCGGGGTTATAATTCACCCCTCCACTTT.

CDR3 bases: TGTGCCAGTAGTCCCCCATCCTCGACAGGCTCCTACGAGCAGTACTTC. Its protein product is CASSPPSSTGSYEQYF. This sequence joins TRBV19 and TRBJ2-7, with D maybe TRBD1 (6 bases). CDR3 length: 16 amino acids. CDR1 is LNHDA, CDR2 SQIVND, per germline (reference sequence). The V end was cut by 5 bases, the J end by 0 bases, with 17 bases between.

The J gene is TRBJ1-6, the V gene TRBV2; no clear D. Per the germline V gene, CDR1 is SNHLY and CDR2 is FYNNEI. This CDR3 comprises 14 residues. Trimming took off 4 bases at V and 10 bases at J, with 14 bases between the two ends. The CDR3 protein is CASSGSGWESPLHF. DNA for the CDR3: TGTGCCAGCAGTGGGTCGGGATGGGAATCACCCCTCCACTTT.

The chain combines TRBV7-8 with TRBJ2-1, with D perhaps matching TRBD1 (6 bases). The CDR3 has 11 amino acids. V lost 5 bases, J lost 12 bases, and 11 bases lay in between. Germline loops: CDR1 SGHVS, CDR2 FQNEAQ. The CDR3 here is CASSPGVLQFF. The CDR3 region has the DNA TGTGCCAGCAGCCCAGGGGTTCTGCAGTTCTTC.

This clone was recorded many times. For the CDR3, the DNA is TGTGCCAGCAGGACTAGCGGGGGGTCCACCGGGGAGCTGTTTTTT. This codes for CASRTSGGSTGELFF. The chain employs TRBV7-2 and TRBJ2-2; 13 bases are shared with TRBD2. The CDR3 length is 15 residues. Unmatched junction bases numbered 2, after V lost 6 bases and J lost 4 bases. Germline V gene sequence: CDR1 SGHTA, CDR2 FQGNSA.

The chain links TRBV10-3 to TRBJ2-5; 8 bases line up with TRBD1. The CDR3 runs to 15 residues. The trim removed 0 bases at V and 6 bases at J, leaving 6 bases unmatched. Germline V gene lookup returns CDR1 ENHRY and CDR2 SYGVKD. The CDR3 is CAISESGGQGQTQYF. Here the CDR3 DNA reads TGTGCCATCAGTGAGTCTGGCGGACAGGGACAGACCCAGTACTTC.

The chain has TRBV28 and TRBJ1-6, with D possibly matching TRBD1 (5 bases). The V gene's germline CDR1 is MDHEN and CDR2 SYDVKM. CDR3 size: 13 residues. Trimming removed 8 bases at V and 3 bases at J, with 8 bases between. For the CDR3, the DNA is TGTGCCAGCCGACAGTTCTATAATTCACCCCTCCACTTT. It yields the protein CASRQFYNSPLHF. The full variable domain, completed using reference TRBV28 and TRBJ1-6, is DVKVTQSSRYLVKRTGEKVFLECVQDMDHENMFWYRQDPGLGLRLIYFSYDVKMKEKGDIPEGYSVSREKKERFSLILESASTNQTSMYLCASRQFYNSPLHFGNGTRLTVT.

The J gene is TRBJ2-7, the V gene TRBV10-3; possibly TRBD1 for D (5 bases). The CDR3 contains 14 residues. Germline V gene lookup returns CDR1 ENHRY and CDR2 SYGVKD. Trimming shortened V by 7 bases and J by 1 base, and 14 bases separated the two germline ends. CDR3 nucleotide sequence: TGTGCCATCATTTACTCGGACACGTCCTACGAGCAGTACTTC. It encodes CAIIYSDTSYEQYF.

The rearrangement links TRBV7-2 to TRBJ1-1; 12 bases are a match to TRBD1. Losses at the gene ends were 0 bases for V and 3 bases for J; bases not matched to a gene: 11. There are 19 residues in the CDR3. CDR1 is SGHTA and CDR2 is FQGNSA in the germline V gene. CDR3 sequence: CASSLAPLGTGGRYTEAFF. CDR3 nucleotide sequence: TGTGCCAGCAGCTTAGCGCCTTTGGGGACAGGGGGCCGATACACTGAAGCTTTCTTT.

This clone was seen a handful of times. The chain uses TRBV4-3 and TRBJ1-2; 8 bases are shared with TRBD1. Germline CDR1 is LGHNA and CDR2 is YSLEER. The CDR3 spans 15 residues. The V and J ends lost 5 bases and 13 bases, in that order; junction bases with no gene match: 18. The CDR3 bases are TGCGCCAGCAGCTTCCGGGACAGGAAATGGCAGGGAAGCACCTTC. Amino acids: CASSFRDRKWQGSTF.

This clone was seen many times. This rearrangement joins TRBV7-9 to TRBJ1-5; 10 bases agree with TRBD1. The CDR3 totals 16 residues. Germline assignment: CDR1 SEHNR and CDR2 FQNEAQ (reference sequence). V trimming: 5 bases; J trimming: 5 bases; junction bases outside the gene matches: 9. For the CDR3, the DNA is TGTGCCAGCAGCATCCTCATGACAGGGGGCGATCAGCCCCAGCATTTT. Encoded protein: CASSILMTGGDQPQHF. Drawing the rest from reference TRBV7-9 and TRBJ1-5, the complete variable domain is DTGVSQNPRHKITKRGQNVTFRCDPISEHNRLYWYRQTLGQGPEFLTYFQNEAQLEKSRLLSDRFSAERPKGSFSTLEIQRTEQGDSAMYLCASSILMTGGDQPQHFGDGTRLSIL.

This clone has a handful of counts. CDR3 loop: CASSQGGTSGDQETQYF. The CDR3 region has the DNA TGCGCCAGCAGCCAGGGCGGGACTAGCGGTGATCAAGAGACCCAGTACTTC. The chain employs TRBV5-1 and TRBJ2-5; 11 nucleotides line up with TRBD2. V trimming: 4 bases; J trimming: 2 bases; junction bases outside the gene matches: 10. The CDR3 extends over 17 amino acids. In germline, CDR1 is SGHRS, CDR2 YFSETQ.

This clone was seen repeatedly, ten times or more. The DNA for the CDR3 is TGTGCCAGCAGCGACGGGGGGTCAGATACGCAGTATTTT. This gives the protein CASSDGGSDTQYF. The chain has TRBV2 and TRBJ2-3; 7 bases match TRBD2. Trimming cost V 6 bases and J 4 bases; bases outside gene matches: 4. This CDR3 is 13 amino acids long. CDR1 and CDR2 from the germline V gene are SNHLY and FYNNEI.

This clone came up a few times. J is TRBJ2-5 and V is TRBV5-4, with 7 bases aligning to TRBD2. CDR1 and CDR2 (germline): SGHNT, YYREEE (reference sequence). V trimming: 0 bases; J trimming: 5 bases; junction bases outside the gene matches: 4. The CDR3 is made up of 14 amino acids. The CDR3 nucleotides are TGTGCCAGCAGCTTGGCGGGGGGTTGGGAGACCCAGTACTTC. Protein: CASSLAGGWETQYF.

This clone appeared a few times. The chain combines TRBV5-1 with TRBJ1-2, with 8 bases aligning to TRBD1. The CDR3 spans 14 residues. In germline, CDR1 is SGHRS, CDR2 YFSETQ. The V segment lost 3 bases and the J segment 7 bases; nucleotides outside the gene matches: 8. The CDR3 loop is CASSSIQGAGGYTF. The CDR3 DNA reads TGCGCCAGCAGCTCCATCCAGGGGGCCGGTGGCTACACCTTC.

At least ten counts were recorded for this clone. The V and J genes are TRBV28 and TRBJ1-3, with a possible D match to TRBD1 (5 bases). CDR1 and CDR2 from the germline V gene are MDHEN and SYDVKM. The CDR3 contains 14 residues. Trimming removed 3 bases from V and 4 bases from J, with 10 bases in between. The CDR3 spells CASSLGLPGNTIYF. The CDR3 coding sequence is TGTGCCAGCAGTTTGGGGCTTCCGGGAAACACCATATATTTT.

In this sample, this clone turned up a few times. The chain carries TRBV27 and TRBJ2-7; TRBD1 aligns across 10 bases. The CDR3 loop spans 15 amino acids. Germline V gene data show CDR1 as MNHEY and CDR2 as SMNVEV (reference sequence). Trimming cost V 4 bases and J 4 bases; bases outside gene matches: 7. CDR3 region: CASSSPGTGVYEQYF. The CDR3 DNA reads as TGTGCCAGCAGTTCACCCGGGACAGGGGTGTACGAGCAGTACTTC.

This clone was counted only a few times. The rearrangement joins TRBV6-6 to TRBJ2-3; TRBD1 agrees at 7 bases. This CDR3 has 14 amino acids. The J segment lost 5 bases and the V segment lost 4 bases, leaving 6 bases of the junction unmatched. Germline CDR1 and CDR2: MNHNY and SVGAGI (reference sequence). The DNA for the CDR3 is TGTGCCAGCAGTTCAAGGGGGCAGGGAGATACGCAGTATTTT. Protein product: CASSSRGQGDTQYF.

This clone has at least ten counts. V is TRBV23-1 and J is TRBJ1-6; TRBD1 agrees at 7 bases. TRBV23-1 is identified as an open reading frame with a role that is uncertain. CDR3 length: 16 residues. V lost 2 bases to trimming and J lost 7 bases; unmatched junction nucleotides: 8. The CDR3 loop is CASSQDRDSANSPLHF. Here the CDR3 DNA reads TGCGCCAGCAGTCAAGACCGGGACAGCGCGAATTCACCCCTCCACTTT.

The chain is built from TRBV9 and TRBJ1-3, with D perhaps matching TRBD1 (5 bases). Germline CDR1 and CDR2: SGDLS and YYNGEE. Trimming removed 4 bases at V and 0 bases at J, with 14 bases between. This CDR3 contains 16 residues. CDR3 coding DNA: TGTGCCAGCAGCCCCAACCAGGGCTACTCTGGAAACACCATATATTTT. It encodes CASSPNQGYSGNTIYF.

This clone appeared a few times. This chain uses TRBV7-2 with TRBJ2-3, with a possible D match to TRBD2 (5 bases). The CDR3 loop spans 15 amino acids. Trimming left V 1 base short and J 3 bases short, with 11 bases between. CDR1 SGHTA and CDR2 FQGNSA come from the germline V gene. CDR3 region: CASSLDGAVTDTQYF. CDR3 nucleotides: TGTGCCAGCAGCTTAGATGGAGCGGTAACAGATACGCAGTATTTT.

The V gene is TRBV5-1, the J gene TRBJ2-3, with TRBD2 matching 10 bases. J was trimmed by 0 bases and V by 0 bases; bases with no gene match: 7. This CDR3 region has 18 residues. CDR1 SGHRS and CDR2 YFSETQ come from the germline V gene. For the CDR3, the DNA is TGCGCCAGCAGCTTGGTTCCTAGCGGGGGTCCTAGCACAGATACGCAGTATTTT. It specifies CASSLVPSGGPSTDTQYF.

This clone was seen a handful of times. The chain links TRBV7-9 to TRBJ2-7; TRBD1 agrees at 8 bases. V lost 1 base and J lost 2; bases outside the gene matches: 4. CDR1 SEHNR and CDR2 FQNEAQ come from the germline V gene (reference sequence). This CDR3 contains 15 residues. CDR3 sequence reads: CASSLGPGQAYEQYF. In DNA, the CDR3 is TGTGCCAGCAGCTTAGGTCCGGGACAGGCCTACGAGCAGTACTTC.